One and the same sample provided the 28 T cell receptor beta chains below, sequenced in a study of cytomegalovirus exposure and HLA in healthy donors. The PCR ran on 60 Vbeta and 13 Jbeta primers. Here immunoSEQ multiplex PCR was the method, and the copy in TCRdb shows in-frame clones only, minus some. The sample includes about 120,000 clones, 65% to 80% of them seen just once. The sample taken for sequencing was PBMCs. The receptors here all came from a female donor in good health and CMV-seronegative.

V and J are TRBV6-6 and TRBJ2-5; possible D gene TRBD2, 6 bases. V was cut by 0 bases and J by 14 bases, with 16 bases left in between. The CDR3 runs 13 residues. The V gene's germline CDR1 is MNHNY and CDR2 SVGAGI (reference sequence). CDR3 DNA sequence: TGTGCCAGCAGTTACTCAGCCAGGGAGGAAAAATACTTC. As protein: CASSYSAREEKYF.

This sequence joins TRBV7-6 and TRBJ1-1; TRBD1 might be the D (6 bases). The V end lost 2 bases, the J end lost 0 bases, and 16 bases lay between the germline ends. Per the germline V gene, CDR1 is SGHVS and CDR2 is FNYEAQ. This CDR3 region has 17 residues. The CDR3 reads CASSLKLKGDLNTEAFF. DNA for the CDR3: TGTGCCAGCAGCTTAAAACTAAAGGGGGACCTGAACACTGAAGCTTTCTTT. Full variable domain (outside the CDR3, taken from reference TRBV7-6 and TRBJ1-1): GAGVSQSPRYKVTKRGQDVALRCDPISGHVSLYWYRQALGQGPEFLTYFNYEAQQDKSGLPNDRFSAERPEGSISTLTIQRTEQRDSAMYRCASSLKLKGDLNTEAFFGQGTRLTVV.

This chain joins TRBV5-1 and TRBJ2-7, with 7 bases lining up with TRBD2. The CDR3 has 16 amino acids. The germline gives CDR1 SGHRS, CDR2 YFSETQ. J lost 2 bases, V lost 5 bases, and 13 bases had no gene match. In DNA form, the CDR3 reads TGCGCCAGCAGACCTGACTTCACGGGGGGTACCTACGAGCAGTACTTC. Translating gives CASRPDFTGGTYEQYF.

The V and J genes are TRBV5-1 and TRBJ2-1, with 9 bases matching TRBD1. This CDR3 is built from 15 residues. The V segment lost 0 bases and the J segment 2 bases; nucleotides outside the gene matches: 0. Germline V gives CDR1 SGHRS, CDR2 YFSETQ. The CDR3 loop is CASSLGDRAYNEQFF. CDR3 DNA sequence: TGCGCCAGCAGCTTGGGGGACAGGGCCTACAATGAGCAGTTCTTC.

V and J are TRBV5-1 and TRBJ2-1; 13 bases align to TRBD2. CDR1 SGHRS and CDR2 YFSETQ come from the germline V gene. Trimming removed 4 bases from V and 8 bases from J; junction bases left unmatched: 6. The CDR3 totals 15 residues. CDR3 in DNA: TGCGCCAGCAGCCAAGGACTAGCGGGGGCAGATGAGCAGTTCTTC. This sequence encodes CASSQGLAGADEQFF.

The chain carries TRBV7-2 and TRBJ1-1; no definite D call. The CDR3 runs to 13 residues. Trimming removed 7 bases at V and 7 bases at J, with 16 bases between. Germline values: CDR1 SGHTA, CDR2 FQGNSA. The CDR3 sequence is CASTPSYRGEAFF. DNA of the CDR3: TGTGCCAGCACCCCCAGCTACCGAGGTGAAGCTTTCTTT.

V is TRBV7-8 and J is TRBJ2-5; 7 bases are shared with TRBD1. Per the germline V gene, CDR1 is SGHVS and CDR2 is FQNEAQ. J was trimmed by 1 base and V by 2 bases; bases with no gene match: 7. There are 16 residues in the CDR3. The CDR3 loop is CASSLLRDRRQETQYF. The CDR3 DNA reads TGTGCCAGCAGCTTACTCCGGGACAGACGCCAAGAGACCCAGTACTTC.

The gene calls are TRBV7-9 and TRBJ2-1, with 13 bases that match TRBD2. Trimming took 4 bases from V and 5 from J; bases not matched to a gene: 11. The CDR3 sequence is 18 residues long. The germline V gene has CDR1 SEHNR and CDR2 FQNEAQ (reference sequence). CDR3 nucleotide sequence: TGTGCCAGCAGCTCTCAGACTAGCGGGGGGTTAAGAGACAATGAGCAGTTCTTC. This gives the protein CASSSQTSGGLRDNEQFF. The variable domain in full, with the rest retrieved from reference TRBV7-9 and TRBJ2-1, is DTGVSQNPRHKITKRGQNVTFRCDPISEHNRLYWYRQTLGQGPEFLTYFQNEAQLEKSRLLSDRFSAERPKGSFSTLEIQRTEQGDSAMYLCASSSQTSGGLRDNEQFFGPGTRLTVL.

CDR3 DNA: TGTGCCAGCAGTTACTCGAGCGGGGGAAAAGCCTACGAGCAGTACTTC. Translation gives CASSYSSGGKAYEQYF. The chain recombines TRBV6-5 with TRBJ2-7, with TRBD2 matching over 8 bases. The V gene end was trimmed by 0 bases and the J gene end by 2 bases; junction bases not matched to a gene: 6. The germline V gene has CDR1 MNHEY and CDR2 SVGAGI. This CDR3 spans 16 amino acids.

The sample holds a few counts of this clone. The chain is built from TRBV5-4 and TRBJ1-1; 9 bases match TRBD1. The CDR3 extends over 16 amino acids. Per germline, CDR1 SGHNT and CDR2 YYREEE (reference sequence). V dropped 7 bases and J dropped 3; count of bases not matched to a gene: 13. The CDR3, as DNA: TGTGCCAGCCACGGGACAGGGCGGGGAGCGGACACTGAAGCTTTCTTT. Encoded protein: CASHGTGRGADTEAFF.

The sample holds a few counts of this clone. The genes are TRBV10-3 and TRBJ2-2; no reliable D call. V was cut by 6 bases and J by 3 bases, with 8 bases left in between. The CDR3 contains 13 residues. Germline values: CDR1 ENHRY, CDR2 SYGVKD. This CDR3 is CAISDTDTGELFF. CDR3 sequence (DNA): TGTGCCATCAGCGACACTGACACCGGGGAGCTGTTTTTT.

The J gene is TRBJ1-4, the V gene TRBV14; tentative D call: TRBD1 (6 bases). The ends were cut back, 4 bases at V and 8 bases at J, with 17 bases in the middle. This CDR3 has 15 residues. The germline gives CDR1 SGHDN, CDR2 FVKESK. The CDR3 spells CASSLRGGLGEKLFF. CDR3 coding DNA: TGTGCCAGCAGCCTAAGAGGGGGTTTAGGAGAAAAACTGTTTTTT.

The count of this clone is one. This chain joins TRBV5-1 and TRBJ1-4; 9 bases align to TRBD1. Looked up from germline, CDR1 is SGHRS and CDR2 is YFSETQ. Germline trimming cut 5 bases from V and 8 bases from J; bases unmatched to any gene: 7. The CDR3 consists of 14 residues. The chain's CDR3 is CASSIGTGREKLFF. The CDR3 nucleotides read TGCGCCAGCAGTATCGGGACAGGGAGAGAAAAACTGTTTTTT.

This chain joins TRBV7-9 and TRBJ2-7, with 9 bases matching TRBD2. Germline assignment: CDR1 SEHNR and CDR2 FQNEAQ (reference sequence). The V gene end was trimmed by 5 bases and the J gene end by 4 bases; junction bases not matched to a gene: 12. The CDR3 length is 16 residues. The DNA of the CDR3 is TGTGCCAGCAGCGGAGAGATGGCGGGGGGGCCTTACGAGCAGTACTTC. It translates to CASSGEMAGGPYEQYF.

The V and J genes are TRBV12-5 and TRBJ2-7; the D gene is possibly TRBD1 (5 bases). V was clipped by 3 bases and J by 7 bases, with 10 bases between them. The CDR3 length is 12 residues. Germline V CDR1 and CDR2: LGHNT, FRNRAP. Written as DNA, the CDR3 is TGTGCTAGTGGTTTAGGGGCTGCAGAGCAGTACTTC. Its protein is CASGLGAAEQYF.

This sequence joins TRBV13 and TRBJ2-7; TRBD1 agrees at 8 bases. CDR3 length: 17 amino acids. V lost 0 bases, J lost 5 bases, and 12 bases stayed unmatched. The germline V gene has CDR1 PRHDT and CDR2 FYEKMQ (reference sequence). Written as DNA, the CDR3 is TGTGCCAGCAGCTTAGGCCTAGGACAGGGAATCAGGAACGAGCAGTACTTC. Translation: CASSLGLGQGIRNEQYF.

This chain uses TRBV6-5 with TRBJ1-4; 8 bases line up with TRBD1. The ends lost 5 bases at V and 4 bases at J; junction bases unmatched: 3. This CDR3 is 14 amino acids long. Germline values: CDR1 MNHEY, CDR2 SVGAGI. This CDR3 reads CASSTGGGNEKLFF. CDR3 sequence (DNA): TGTGCCAGCAGTACAGGGGGGGGTAATGAAAAACTGTTTTTT.

This clone was counted a single time. V is TRBV5-1 and J is TRBJ2-1; the match to TRBD1 covers 8 bases. Germline-derived CDR1 and CDR2 are SGHRS and YFSETQ. V dropped 1 base and J dropped 0; count of bases not matched to a gene: 0. The CDR3 consists of 15 residues. In DNA form, the CDR3 reads TGCGCCAGCAGCTTGACAGGGGGCTCCTACAATGAGCAGTTCTTC. This sequence encodes CASSLTGGSYNEQFF.

The rearrangement links TRBV27 to TRBJ2-3, with D unresolved. The germline V gene encodes CDR1 MNHEY and CDR2 SMNVEV (reference sequence). The V end was cut by 8 bases, the J end by 0 bases, with 9 bases between. CDR3 size: 13 residues. CDR3 nucleotide sequence: TGTGCCAGCCGTACAGTCAGCACAGATACGCAGTATTTT. It codes for CASRTVSTDTQYF.

The chain uses TRBV6-6 and TRBJ1-1; TRBD1 might be the D (5 bases). Looked up from germline, CDR1 is MNHNY and CDR2 is SVGAGI (reference sequence). Trimming shortened V by 5 bases and J by 2 bases, and 15 bases separated the two germline ends. The CDR3 loop spans 15 amino acids. In DNA, the CDR3 is TGTGCCAGCAGTCAAAATCAGGGAACAAACACTGAAGCTTTCTTT. This gives the protein CASSQNQGTNTEAFF.

The rearrangement links TRBV27 to TRBJ2-5; D ambiguous. Germline lookup yields CDR1 MNHEY and CDR2 SMNVEV (reference sequence). This CDR3 is 17 amino acids long. Deletions cut 5 bases from V and 3 bases from J, with 22 bases between. The CDR3, as DNA: TGTGCCAGCAGTGGAAGTTACGGTGGGCCGAACGAAGAGACCCAGTACTTC. Translating gives CASSGSYGGPNEETQYF.

This rearrangement joins TRBV18 to TRBJ2-5; the D gene is possibly TRBD1 (6 bases). Germline V lookup: CDR1 KGHSH, CDR2 LQKENI. V gave up 4 bases and J gave up 2 bases, with 8 bases separating them. This CDR3 is 13 amino acids long. In nucleotides, the CDR3 is TGTGCCAGCTCACGACAGGAGCAAGAGACCCAGTACTTC. Its translation is CASSRQEQETQYF.

The chain is built from TRBV9 and TRBJ1-2; no clear D. The V and J ends lost 4 bases and 4 bases respectively, with 8 bases between them. The CDR3 is 12 residues long. CDR1 and CDR2 (germline): SGDLS, YYNGEE. CDR3 in DNA: TGTGCCAGCAGCATGGGAGTCTATGGCTACACCTTC. It is translated as CASSMGVYGYTF. The whole variable domain, filled in from reference TRBV9 and TRBJ1-2, reads DSGVTQTPKHLITATGQRVTLRCSPRSGDLSVYWYQQSLDQGLQFLIQYYNGEERAKGNILERFSAQQFPDLHSELNLSSLELGDSALYFCASSMGVYGYTFGSGTRLTVV.

The chain couples TRBV5-4 to TRBJ1-1; 7 bases are shared with TRBD1. V was pared by 3 bases and J by 1 base, with 3 bases of the junction left unmatched. CDR3 size: 14 residues. The germline gives CDR1 SGHNT, CDR2 YYREEE (reference sequence). This CDR3 is CASSWGTENTEAFF. CDR3 nucleotides: TGTGCCAGCAGCTGGGGGACAGAGAACACTGAAGCTTTCTTT.

This clone came up a few times. V gene TRBV6-5 combines with J gene TRBJ1-6; 8 bases are a match to TRBD1. V shed 8 bases and J 5 bases; nucleotides not matched to a gene: 5. This CDR3 is built from 14 residues. CDR1 MNHEY and CDR2 SVGAGI come from the germline V gene. CDR3 bases: TGTGCCAGCCGAGCGACAGGGGATAATTCACCCCTCCACTTT. This sequence encodes CASRATGDNSPLHF.

The chain is built from TRBV18 and TRBJ2-4; 7 nucleotides match TRBD2. Germline V gene data show CDR1 as KGHSH and CDR2 as LQKENI. V lost 0 bases to trimming and J lost 0 bases; unmatched junction nucleotides: 8. This CDR3 is 18 amino acids long. The CDR3 DNA reads TGTGCCAGCTCACCACCCCCACGACTAGCTTCAGCCAAAAACATTCAGTACTTC. Protein product: CASSPPPRLASAKNIQYF.

The rearrangement uses TRBV4-3 and TRBJ1-4, with D perhaps matching TRBD1 (5 bases). V lost 1 base to trimming and J lost 13 bases, with 10 bases between them. The CDR3 covers 12 residues. Germline CDR1 and CDR2: LGHNA and YSLEER. The CDR3, as DNA: TGCGCCAGCAGCCAAGGGGGGGGACGACTGTTTTTT. Translating gives CASSQGGGRLFF.

The rearrangement links TRBV4-2 to TRBJ1-2; D not resolved. V was trimmed by 0 bases and J by 4 bases, leaving 12 bases between them. This CDR3 has 15 amino acids. Germline assignment: CDR1 LGHNA and CDR2 YNFKEQ. The CDR3 region has the DNA TGTGCCAGCAGCCAAGATCAGGCGGGCCCCTATGGCTACACCTTC. Amino acids: CASSQDQAGPYGYTF.